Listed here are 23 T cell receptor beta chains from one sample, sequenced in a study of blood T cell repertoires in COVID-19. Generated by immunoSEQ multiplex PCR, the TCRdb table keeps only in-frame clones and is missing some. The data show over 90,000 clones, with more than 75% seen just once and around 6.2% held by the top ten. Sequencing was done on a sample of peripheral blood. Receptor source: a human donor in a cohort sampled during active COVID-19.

Here the CDR3 DNA reads TGTGCCAGCAGACCAGGGGGCCTGGACTATGGCTACACCTTC. Its protein is CASRPGGLDYGYTF. The chain combines TRBV7-9 with TRBJ1-2, with TRBD1 identical over 8 bases. V was pared by 6 bases and J by 3 bases, with 6 bases of the junction left unmatched. The CDR3 runs to 14 residues. Germline loops: CDR1 SEHNR, CDR2 FQNEAQ (reference sequence). Drawing the rest from reference TRBV7-9 and TRBJ1-2, the complete variable domain is DTGVSQNPRHKITKRGQNVTFRCDPISEHNRLYWYRQTLGQGPEFLTYFQNEAQLEKSRLLSDRFSAERPKGSFSTLEIQRTEQGDSAMYLCASRPGGLDYGYTFGSGTRLTVV.

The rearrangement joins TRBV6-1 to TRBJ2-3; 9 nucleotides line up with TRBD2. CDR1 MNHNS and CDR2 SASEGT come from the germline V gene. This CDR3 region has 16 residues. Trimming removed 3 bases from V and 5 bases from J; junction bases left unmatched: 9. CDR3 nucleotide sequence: TGTGCCAGCAGTGAGTGGATAGCGGGAGCGAGAGATACGCAGTATTTT. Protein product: CASSEWIAGARDTQYF.

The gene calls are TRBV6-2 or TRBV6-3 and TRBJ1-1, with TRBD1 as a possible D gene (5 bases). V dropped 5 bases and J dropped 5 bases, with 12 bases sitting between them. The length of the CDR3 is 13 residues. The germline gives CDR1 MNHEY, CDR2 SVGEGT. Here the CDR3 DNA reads TGTGCCAGCAGTCCCCGGGGGTATACTGAAGCTTTCTTT. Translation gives CASSPRGYTEAFF.

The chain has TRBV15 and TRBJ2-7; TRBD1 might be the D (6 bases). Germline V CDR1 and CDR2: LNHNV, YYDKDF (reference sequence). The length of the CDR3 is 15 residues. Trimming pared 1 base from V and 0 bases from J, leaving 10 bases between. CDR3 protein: CATSRGGTPSYEQYF. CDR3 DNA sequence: TGTGCCACCAGCAGAGGGGGGACACCCTCCTACGAGCAGTACTTC.

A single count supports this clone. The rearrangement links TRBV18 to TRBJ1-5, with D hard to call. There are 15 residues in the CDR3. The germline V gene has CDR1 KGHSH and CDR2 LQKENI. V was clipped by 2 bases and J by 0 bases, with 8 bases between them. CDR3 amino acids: CASSPDAASNQPQHF. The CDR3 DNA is TGTGCCAGCTCACCAGACGCGGCTAGCAATCAGCCCCAGCATTTT.

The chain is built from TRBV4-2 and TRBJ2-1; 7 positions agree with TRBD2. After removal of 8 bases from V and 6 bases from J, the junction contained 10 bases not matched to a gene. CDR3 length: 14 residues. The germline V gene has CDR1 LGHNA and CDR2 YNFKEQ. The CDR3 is CASGGGIWTNEQFF. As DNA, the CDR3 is TGTGCCAGCGGGGGAGGGATTTGGACCAATGAGCAGTTCTTC.

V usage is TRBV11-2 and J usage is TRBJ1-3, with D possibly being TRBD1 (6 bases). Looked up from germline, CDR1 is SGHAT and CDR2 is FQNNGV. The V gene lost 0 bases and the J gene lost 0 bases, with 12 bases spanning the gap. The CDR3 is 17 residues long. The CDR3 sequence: CASSLDGGWSSGNTIYF. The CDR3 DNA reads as TGTGCCAGCAGCTTAGATGGGGGCTGGAGCTCTGGAAACACCATATATTTT.

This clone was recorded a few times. CDR3 in amino acids: CASSVVGLAGASSYNEQFF. The DNA for the CDR3 is TGTGCCAGCAGCGTAGTTGGACTAGCGGGCGCTAGCTCCTACAATGAGCAGTTCTTC. The V call is TRBV9, the J call TRBJ2-1, with 11 positions matching TRBD2. This CDR3 spans 19 amino acids. In germline, CDR1 is SGDLS, CDR2 YYNGEE. Trimming cost V 0 bases and J 0 bases; bases outside gene matches: 8.

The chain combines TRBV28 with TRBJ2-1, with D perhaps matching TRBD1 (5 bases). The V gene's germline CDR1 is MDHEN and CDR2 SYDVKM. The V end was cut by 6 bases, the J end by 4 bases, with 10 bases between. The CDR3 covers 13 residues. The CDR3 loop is CASRPTEYNEQFF. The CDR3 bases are TGTGCCAGCAGGCCGACAGAGTACAATGAGCAGTTCTTC.

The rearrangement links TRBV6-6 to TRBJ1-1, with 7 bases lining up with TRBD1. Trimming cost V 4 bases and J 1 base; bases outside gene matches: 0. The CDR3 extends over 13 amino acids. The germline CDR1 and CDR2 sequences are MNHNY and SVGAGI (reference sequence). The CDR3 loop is CASSWDRNTEAFF. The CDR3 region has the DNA TGTGCCAGCAGTTGGGACAGGAACACTGAAGCTTTCTTT.

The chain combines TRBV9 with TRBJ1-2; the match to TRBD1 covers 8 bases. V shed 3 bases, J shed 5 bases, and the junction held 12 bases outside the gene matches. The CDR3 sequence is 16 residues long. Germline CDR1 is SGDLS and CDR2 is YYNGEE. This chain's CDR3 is CASSGQRFQGAYGYTF. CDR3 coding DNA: TGTGCCAGCAGCGGACAGAGATTCCAGGGGGCGTATGGCTACACCTTC.

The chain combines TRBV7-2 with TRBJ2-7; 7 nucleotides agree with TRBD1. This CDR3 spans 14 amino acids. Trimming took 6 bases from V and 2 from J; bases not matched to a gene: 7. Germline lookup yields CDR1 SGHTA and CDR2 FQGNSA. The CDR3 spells CASRKDRSPYEQYF. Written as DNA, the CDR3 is TGTGCCAGCAGGAAGGACAGGTCCCCCTACGAGCAGTACTTC.

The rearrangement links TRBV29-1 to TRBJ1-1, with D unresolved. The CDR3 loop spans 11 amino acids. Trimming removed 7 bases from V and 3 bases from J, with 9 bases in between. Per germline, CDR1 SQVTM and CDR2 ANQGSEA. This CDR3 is CSAGVYTEAFF. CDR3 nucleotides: TGCAGCGCCGGGGTATACACTGAAGCTTTCTTT.

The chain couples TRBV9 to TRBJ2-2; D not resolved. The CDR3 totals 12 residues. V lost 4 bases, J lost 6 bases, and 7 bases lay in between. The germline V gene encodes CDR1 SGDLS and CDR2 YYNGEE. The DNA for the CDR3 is TGTGCCAGCAGCATTCGTTCCGGGGAGCTGTTTTTT. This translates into CASSIRSGELFF.

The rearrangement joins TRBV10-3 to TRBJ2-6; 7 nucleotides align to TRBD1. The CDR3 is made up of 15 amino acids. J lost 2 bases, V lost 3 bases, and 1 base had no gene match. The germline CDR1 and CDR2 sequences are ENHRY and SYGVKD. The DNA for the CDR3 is TGTGCCATCAGTGAACAGGGGACTGGGGCCAACGTCCTGACTTTC. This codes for CAISEQGTGANVLTF.

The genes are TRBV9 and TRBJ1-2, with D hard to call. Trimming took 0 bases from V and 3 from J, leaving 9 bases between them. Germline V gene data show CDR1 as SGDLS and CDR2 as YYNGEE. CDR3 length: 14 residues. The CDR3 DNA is TGTGCCAGCAGCGTAGGGGCAGTAGACTATGGCTACACCTTC. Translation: CASSVGAVDYGYTF.

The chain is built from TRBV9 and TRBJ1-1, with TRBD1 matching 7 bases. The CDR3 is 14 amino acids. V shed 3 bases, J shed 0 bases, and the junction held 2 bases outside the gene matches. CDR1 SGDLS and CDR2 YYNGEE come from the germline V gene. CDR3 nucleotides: TGTGCCAGCAGCGCGACAGGGATGAACACTGAAGCTTTCTTT. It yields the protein CASSATGMNTEAFF. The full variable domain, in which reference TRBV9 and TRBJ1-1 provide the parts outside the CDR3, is DSGVTQTPKHLITATGQRVTLRCSPRSGDLSVYWYQQSLDQGLQFLIQYYNGEERAKGNILERFSAQQFPDLHSELNLSSLELGDSALYFCASSATGMNTEAFFGQGTRLTVV.

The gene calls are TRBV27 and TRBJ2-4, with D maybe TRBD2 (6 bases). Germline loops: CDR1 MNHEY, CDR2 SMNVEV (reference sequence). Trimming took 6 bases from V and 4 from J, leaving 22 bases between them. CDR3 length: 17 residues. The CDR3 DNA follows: TGTGCCAGCAGCCGCCCCACCGGGACTGGCGGGAAAAACATTCAGTACTTC. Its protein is CASSRPTGTGGKNIQYF.

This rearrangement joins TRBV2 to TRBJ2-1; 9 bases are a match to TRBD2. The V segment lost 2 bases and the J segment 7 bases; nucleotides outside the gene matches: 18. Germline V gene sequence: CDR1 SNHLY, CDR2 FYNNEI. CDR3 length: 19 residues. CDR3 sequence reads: CASSELLAGVVEDGNEQFF. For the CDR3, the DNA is TGTGCCAGCAGTGAATTGTTAGCGGGAGTGGTGGAGGATGGGAATGAGCAGTTCTTC.

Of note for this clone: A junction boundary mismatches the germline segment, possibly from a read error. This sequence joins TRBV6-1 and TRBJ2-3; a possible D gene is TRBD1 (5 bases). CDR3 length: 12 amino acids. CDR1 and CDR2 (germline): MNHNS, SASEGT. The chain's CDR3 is CASSEARPPGNF. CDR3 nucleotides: TGTGCCAGCAGTGAAGCACGGCCCCCAGGGAACTTT.

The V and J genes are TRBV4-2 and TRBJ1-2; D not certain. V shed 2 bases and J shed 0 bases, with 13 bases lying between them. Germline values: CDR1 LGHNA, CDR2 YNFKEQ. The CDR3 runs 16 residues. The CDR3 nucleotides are TGTGCCAGCAGCCAAAGCGCCATTTCTGCTAACTATGGCTACACCTTC. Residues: CASSQSAISANYGYTF.

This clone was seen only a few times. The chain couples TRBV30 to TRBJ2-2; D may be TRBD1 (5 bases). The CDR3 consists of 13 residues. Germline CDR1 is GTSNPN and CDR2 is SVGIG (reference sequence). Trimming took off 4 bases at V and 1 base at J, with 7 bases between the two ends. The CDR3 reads CAWNTGNTGELFF. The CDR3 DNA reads TGTGCCTGGAATACAGGGAACACCGGGGAGCTGTTTTTT.

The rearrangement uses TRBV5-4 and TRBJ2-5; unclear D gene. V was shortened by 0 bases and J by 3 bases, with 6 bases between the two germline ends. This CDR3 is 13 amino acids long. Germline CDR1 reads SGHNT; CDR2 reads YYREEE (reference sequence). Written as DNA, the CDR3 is TGTGCCAGCAGCTTGGAGACAAAAGAGACCCAGTACTTC. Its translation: CASSLETKETQYF.